The 16 T cell receptor beta chains reported below all come from one sample, sequenced in a study of blood T cell repertoires in COVID-19. The assay was immunoSEQ multiplex PCR, and TCRdb's table has in-frame clones only and misses some. The sample shows roughly 150,000 clones, 80% to 90% of them seen only once. The sequencing sample was made of peripheral blood. All receptors derive from a woman in her forties with acute or convalescent COVID-19.

The V gene is TRBV5-1, the J gene TRBJ2-7; 8 positions agree with TRBD2. Germline V gives CDR1 SGHRS, CDR2 YFSETQ. The ends lost 4 bases at V and 6 bases at J; junction bases unmatched: 12. The CDR3 runs 15 residues. The CDR3 nucleotides are TGCGCCAGCAGCGTAGATGGAGATGGACTAGCCGAGCAGTACTTC. The encoded protein is CASSVDGDGLAEQYF.

CDR3: CATNPFRTGSSLTEAFF. DNA for the CDR3: TGTGCCACCAACCCGTTTAGGACAGGGAGTTCTCTAACTGAAGCTTTCTTT. The genes are TRBV24-1 and TRBJ1-1; 8 positions match TRBD1. CDR1 KGHDR and CDR2 SFDVKD come from the germline V gene. J lost 5 bases, V lost 8 bases, and 18 bases had no gene match. This CDR3 has 17 residues.

V usage is TRBV3-1 (or the pseudogene TRBV3-2) and J usage is TRBJ1-4; 8 bases are a match to TRBD1. The CDR3 is 19 amino acids. The ends lost 4 bases at V and 6 bases at J; junction bases unmatched: 19. Germline V gene lookup returns CDR1 LGHDT and CDR2 YNNKEL (reference sequence). The DNA for the CDR3 is TGTGCCAGCAGCCCATTACGGGGGGCAGGGGGCGCGATATATGAAAAACTGTTTTTT. Translated: CASSPLRGAGGAIYEKLFF.

The chain joins TRBV27 to TRBJ2-7; 7 bases agree with TRBD2. Looked up from germline, CDR1 is MNHEY and CDR2 is SMNVEV (reference sequence). CDR3 length equals 18 residues. V dropped 5 bases and J dropped 3; count of bases not matched to a gene: 19. As DNA, the CDR3 is TGTGCCAGCAGTCCATCCCGGGTCCCGGGCGGGGGACTCTACGAGCAGTACTTC. This sequence encodes CASSPSRVPGGGLYEQYF.

The chain uses TRBV7-3 and TRBJ2-5, with D possibly TRBD1 on 5 matching bases. The germline V gene encodes CDR1 SGHTA and CDR2 FQGTGA. This CDR3 region has 13 residues. Trimming took 8 bases from V and 4 from J, leaving 14 bases between them. In DNA form, the CDR3 reads TGTGCCAGCGCAAGTAGGGGTGGAGAGACCCAGTACTTC. It is translated as CASASRGGETQYF.

The gene calls are TRBV5-1 and TRBJ2-3; D is possibly TRBD1 (6 bases). The CDR3 spans 16 residues. Germline CDR1 reads SGHRS; CDR2 reads YFSETQ. Between the trimmed V and J ends, which lost 1 base and 4 bases, there was a span of 16 bases. The CDR3 is CASSLITGMIADTQYF. CDR3 coding DNA: TGCGCCAGCAGCTTGATTACAGGGATGATCGCAGATACGCAGTATTTT.

CDR3 sequence reads: CAWSTTGGHQPQHF. In nucleotides, the CDR3 is TGTGCCTGGAGTACCACAGGGGGGCATCAGCCCCAGCATTTT. This rearrangement joins TRBV30 to TRBJ1-5; 8 bases align to TRBD1. Germline assignment: CDR1 GTSNPN and CDR2 SVGIG (reference sequence). The CDR3 runs 14 residues. The V gene end was trimmed by 2 bases and the J gene end by 5 bases; junction bases not matched to a gene: 5.

This clone was seen a single time. This chain links TRBV14 with TRBJ2-1; 7 bases line up with TRBD1. V dropped 0 bases and J dropped 5; count of bases not matched to a gene: 13. The CDR3 spans 18 residues. Germline assignment: CDR1 SGHDN and CDR2 FVKESK. The CDR3 nucleotides are TGTGCCAGCAGCCAAGAAATTGTATGGGACAGACCAAACAATGAGCAGTTCTTC. Protein: CASSQEIVWDRPNNEQFF.

CDR3 bases: TGTGCCAGCAGCCATCACGACAGAAACTATGGCTACACCTTC. It yields the protein CASSHHDRNYGYTF. V and J are TRBV3-1 (or the pseudogene TRBV3-2) and TRBJ1-2, with a weak D call TRBD1 (5 bases). Germline CDR1 is LGHDT and CDR2 is YNNKEL (reference sequence). V shed 3 bases and J shed 2 bases, with 10 bases lying between them. CDR3 length: 14 residues.

This chain links TRBV15 with TRBJ2-1, with a weak D call TRBD2 (6 bases). Germline values: CDR1 LNHNV, CDR2 YYDKDF (reference sequence). Between the trimmed V and J ends, which lost 4 bases and 3 bases, there was a span of 10 bases. CDR3 length: 14 residues. CDR3 sequence (DNA): TGTGCCACCAGCATCCAGGGAGGCTACAATGAGCAGTTCTTC. Its protein product is CATSIQGGYNEQFF.

In this sample, this clone turned up a few times. The gene calls are TRBV28 and TRBJ1-3, with no clear D. The germline gives CDR1 MDHEN, CDR2 SYDVKM. CDR3 length: 12 amino acids. Trimming took off 5 bases at V and 6 bases at J, with 8 bases between the two ends. CDR3 DNA: TGTGCCAGCAGTCCTCAGGAAAACACCATATATTTT. As protein: CASSPQENTIYF.

Note on this clone: One junction end does not reproduce the germline sequence, and a read error may be involved. CDR3: CATPLFVF. CDR3 DNA sequence: TGTGCCACCCCACTCTTCGTCTTC. The gene calls are TRBV27 and TRBJ2-7, with D unclear. The CDR3 contains 8 residues. Germline lookup yields CDR1 MNHEY and CDR2 SMNVEV (reference sequence).

The rearrangement joins TRBV9 to TRBJ2-2; maybe TRBD1 (6 bases). The CDR3 extends over 13 amino acids. Germline V gene data show CDR1 as SGDLS and CDR2 as YYNGEE. Trimming took off 7 bases at V and 1 base at J, with 8 bases between the two ends. DNA for the CDR3: TGTGCCAGCGGGGGCAGGAACACCGGGGAGCTGTTTTTT. Translated: CASGGRNTGELFF.

This chain connects TRBV6-1 to TRBJ2-3, with D possibly TRBD1 on 6 matching bases. CDR1 is MNHNS, CDR2 SASEGT, per germline. Between the trimmed V and J ends, which lost 2 bases and 6 bases, there was a span of 15 bases. The CDR3 length is 15 residues. The CDR3 region is CASSELVGAADTQYF. CDR3 DNA: TGTGCCAGCAGTGAATTGGTGGGGGCTGCGGATACGCAGTATTTT.

This chain connects TRBV2 to TRBJ1-1, with D unclear. The ends were cut back, 5 bases at V and 1 base at J, with 11 bases in the middle. CDR3 length equals 14 residues. The V gene's germline CDR1 is SNHLY and CDR2 FYNNEI. CDR3 amino acids: CASSNEGKNTEAFF. The CDR3 nucleotides read TGTGCCAGCAGTAACGAGGGAAAGAACACTGAAGCTTTCTTT.

V usage is TRBV9 and J usage is TRBJ2-3; 8 bases agree with TRBD1. The germline CDR1 and CDR2 sequences are SGDLS and YYNGEE. The ends lost 0 bases at V and 2 bases at J; junction bases unmatched: 5. The CDR3 runs to 16 residues. The DNA for the CDR3 is TGTGCCAGCAGCGTAGCGGGACAGGCCGACACAGATACGCAGTATTTT. This gives the protein CASSVAGQADTDTQYF. Using reference TRBV9 and TRBJ2-3 for the parts outside the CDR3, the full variable domain is DSGVTQTPKHLITATGQRVTLRCSPRSGDLSVYWYQQSLDQGLQFLIQYYNGEERAKGNILERFSAQQFPDLHSELNLSSLELGDSALYFCASSVAGQADTDTQYFGPGTRLTVL.